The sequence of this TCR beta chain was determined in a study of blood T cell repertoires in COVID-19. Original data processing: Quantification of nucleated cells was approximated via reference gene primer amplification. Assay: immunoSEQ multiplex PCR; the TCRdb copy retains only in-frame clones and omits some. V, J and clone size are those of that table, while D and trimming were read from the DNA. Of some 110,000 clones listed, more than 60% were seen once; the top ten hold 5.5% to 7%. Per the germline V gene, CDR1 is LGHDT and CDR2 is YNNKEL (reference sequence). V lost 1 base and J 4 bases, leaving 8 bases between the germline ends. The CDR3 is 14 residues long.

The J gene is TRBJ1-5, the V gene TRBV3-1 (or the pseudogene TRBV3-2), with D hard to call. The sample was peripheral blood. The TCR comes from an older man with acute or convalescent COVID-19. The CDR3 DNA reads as TGTGCCAGCAGCCAAGGACACCTTAATCAGCCCCAGCATTTT. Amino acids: CASSQGHLNQPQHF.